A selection of T cell receptor beta chains follows, all from one sample in a study of technical replicates of blood from a handful of donors. TCRdb's table, derived via immunoSEQ multiplex PCR, lists solely in-frame clones and lacks some. Found here are 55,000 to 75,000 clones, around 85% of them singletons; the top ten hold approximately 4.7%. Sequencing was done on a sample of PBMCs. The receptor source for this set is a human donor in good health. Some clones in this sample may be carry-over from other donors' samples. Both conserved end residues are part of each CDR3. Fields, in order: J gene, CDR3 length, V gene, D gene, clone size, CDR3 DNA, CDR3 protein. A D gene is named only where the DNA matches it firmly. Clone size, where shown, is once, few, many, or a class for clones that have expanded.

J gene: TRBJ2-7
CDR3 length: 16
V gene: TRBV23-1
D gene: TRBD1
clone size: .
CDR3 DNA: TGCGCCAGCAGTCACCGCCGGGACAGGCTAAGGGACGAGCAGTACTTC
CDR3 protein: CASSHRRDRLRDEQYF

J gene: TRBJ2-5
CDR3 length: 14
V gene: TRBV9
D gene: TRBD1
clone size: .
CDR3 DNA: TGTGCCAGCAGCGCCGACAGGGTACAAGAGACCCAGTACTTC
CDR3 protein: CASSADRVQETQYF

J gene: TRBJ2-3
CDR3 length: 14
V gene: TRBV5-1
D gene: TRBD2
clone size: .
CDR3 DNA: TGCGCCAGCGGGGAGGGGCGGGCCTCAGATACGCAGTATTTT
CDR3 protein: CASGEGRASDTQYF

J gene: TRBJ2-2
CDR3 length: 17
V gene: TRBV4-2
D gene: TRBD2
clone size: .
CDR3 DNA: TGTGCCAGCAGCCAAACTAGCGGGAGGGCCGAGGGCGGGGAGCTGTTTTTT
CDR3 protein: CASSQTSGRAEGGELFF

J gene: TRBJ2-7
CDR3 length: 15
V gene: TRBV29-1
D gene: TRBD2
clone size: .
CDR3 DNA: TGCAGCGTTGAAAAAGTGTCGGGAGGGAGCTACGAGCAGTACTTC
CDR3 protein: CSVEKVSGGSYEQYF

J gene: TRBJ1-5
CDR3 length: 14
V gene: TRBV6-1
D gene: .
clone size: .
CDR3 DNA: TGTGCCAGCAGTGAGACAAGTAGCAATCAGCCCCAGCATTTT
CDR3 protein: CASSETSSNQPQHF

J gene: TRBJ2-1
CDR3 length: 15
V gene: TRBV13
D gene: TRBD1
clone size: many
CDR3 DNA: TGTGCCAGCAGCATTGAGGGACAGGGCACAAGTGAGCAGTTCTTC
CDR3 protein: CASSIEGQGTSEQFF

J gene: TRBJ1-5
CDR3 length: 14
V gene: TRBV29-1
D gene: TRBD1
clone size: few
CDR3 DNA: TGCAGCGTTGGGTCAACAGGGGGGAGTCAGCCCCAGCATTTT
CDR3 protein: CSVGSTGGSQPQHF

J gene: TRBJ2-2
CDR3 length: 20
V gene: TRBV11-3
D gene: TRBD2
clone size: .
CDR3 DNA: TGTGCCAGCAGCTTAGCGGTTTATAGCGGGAGGTCAGCGAACACCGGGGAGCTGTTTTTT
CDR3 protein: CASSLAVYSGRSANTGELFF

J gene: TRBJ1-3
CDR3 length: 16
V gene: TRBV10-3
D gene: TRBD1
clone size: .
CDR3 DNA: TGTGCCATCAGTGAGTCCGGGACAGGGGCTGGAAACACCATATATTTT
CDR3 protein: CAISESGTGAGNTIYF

J gene: TRBJ1-2
CDR3 length: 12
V gene: TRBV5-1
D gene: TRBD1
clone size: .
CDR3 DNA: TGCGCCAGCTTGGGGGACAGGGGGCACAAAACCTTC
CDR3 protein: CASLGDRGHKTF

J gene: TRBJ1-2
CDR3 length: 15
V gene: TRBV4-3
D gene: .
clone size: .
CDR3 DNA: TGCGCCAGCAGCCAAGGGGAGGGACCGGGGTATGGCTACACCTTC
CDR3 protein: CASSQGEGPGYGYTF

J gene: TRBJ2-1
CDR3 length: 15
V gene: TRBV13
D gene: TRBD2
clone size: .
CDR3 DNA: TGTGCCAGCAGCTTAGGGCGGGGGGGCTACAATGAGCAGTTCTTC
CDR3 protein: CASSLGRGGYNEQFF

J gene: TRBJ1-1
CDR3 length: 16
V gene: TRBV4-1
D gene: .
clone size: few
CDR3 DNA: TGCGCCAGCAGCCAAGAAGGGACTTTACCACGCACTGAAGCTTTCTTT
CDR3 protein: CASSQEGTLPRTEAFF

J gene: TRBJ2-5
CDR3 length: 17
V gene: TRBV4-2
D gene: TRBD2
clone size: .
CDR3 DNA: TGTGCCAGCAGCCAAGGAACTAGCGGGGGGGCCCGTGAGACCCAGTACTTC
CDR3 protein: CASSQGTSGGARETQYF

J gene: TRBJ2-7
CDR3 length: 15
V gene: TRBV13
D gene: TRBD1
clone size: .
CDR3 DNA: TGTGCCAGCAGCTTAGGTCCGGGACAGGGCGGCGAGCAGTACTTC
CDR3 protein: CASSLGPGQGGEQYF

J gene: TRBJ1-3
CDR3 length: 16
V gene: TRBV4-2
D gene: .
clone size: .
CDR3 DNA: TGTGCCAGCAGCCAAGAATTGAGAAGCTCTGGAAACACCATATATTTT
CDR3 protein: CASSQELRSSGNTIYF

J gene: TRBJ1-2
CDR3 length: 14
V gene: TRBV18
D gene: TRBD1
clone size: once
CDR3 DNA: TGTGCCAGCTCATCGGGACAGGGGGACTATGGCTACACCTTC
CDR3 protein: CASSSGQGDYGYTF

J gene: TRBJ1-1
CDR3 length: 15
V gene: TRBV7-9
D gene: TRBD1
clone size: once
CDR3 DNA: TGTGCCAGCAGCTCACAGGGGGCCGGTGAGTCTGAAGCTTTCTTT
CDR3 protein: CASSSQGAGESEAFF

J gene: TRBJ1-1
CDR3 length: 15
V gene: TRBV7-9
D gene: .
clone size: .
CDR3 DNA: TGTGCCAGCAGCTTACGGGCAGGGCTGAACACTGAAGCTTTCTTT
CDR3 protein: CASSLRAGLNTEAFF

J gene: TRBJ2-7
CDR3 length: 15
V gene: TRBV19
D gene: TRBD2
clone size: once
CDR3 DNA: TGTGCCAGTAGCCCAATGGCGGGGGGTTTATCCGAGCAGTACTTC
CDR3 protein: CASSPMAGGLSEQYF

J gene: TRBJ2-2
CDR3 length: 19
V gene: TRBV10-3
D gene: TRBD2
clone size: .
CDR3 DNA: TGTGCCATCAGTGGGGGACTAGCGGGAGAGTTTGGGAACACCGGGGAGCTGTTTTTT
CDR3 protein: CAISGGLAGEFGNTGELFF

J gene: TRBJ2-6
CDR3 length: 19
V gene: TRBV27
D gene: TRBD1
clone size: once
CDR3 DNA: TGTGCCAGCAGTGCGACCGGGACAGTGTTAATCTCTGGGGCCAACGTCCTGACTTTC
CDR3 protein: CASSATGTVLISGANVLTF

J gene: TRBJ2-5
CDR3 length: 11
V gene: TRBV20-1
D gene: .
clone size: .
CDR3 DNA: TGCAGTGCTAGGGCCCAAGAGACCCAGTACTTC
CDR3 protein: CSARAQETQYF

J gene: TRBJ2-2
CDR3 length: 15
V gene: TRBV6-5
D gene: .
clone size: .
CDR3 DNA: TGTGCCAGCAGCCTACAGGGATATAGCACCGGGGAGCTGTTTTTT
CDR3 protein: CASSLQGYSTGELFF

J gene: TRBJ2-5
CDR3 length: 15
V gene: TRBV18
D gene: .
clone size: .
CDR3 DNA: TGTGCCAGCTCGGACATCAGGGGGACTCAAGAGACCCAGTACTTC
CDR3 protein: CASSDIRGTQETQYF

J gene: TRBJ1-4
CDR3 length: 14
V gene: TRBV4-3
D gene: .
clone size: .
CDR3 DNA: TGCGCCAGCAGCCAAGATCGTCTGAGGGAAAAACTGTTTTTT
CDR3 protein: CASSQDRLREKLFF

J gene: TRBJ2-1
CDR3 length: 18
V gene: TRBV4-3
D gene: TRBD2
clone size: .
CDR3 DNA: TGCGCCAGCAGCCAAGATGCGGTTAGACTAGCGGGGTGGAATGAGCAGTTCTTC
CDR3 protein: CASSQDAVRLAGWNEQFF

J gene: TRBJ2-1
CDR3 length: 10
V gene: TRBV20-1
D gene: .
clone size: .
CDR3 DNA: TGCAGTGCAGGGGGTAGGGTGCAGTTCTTC
CDR3 protein: CSAGGRVQFF

J gene: TRBJ2-3
CDR3 length: 18
V gene: TRBV4-2
D gene: .
clone size: .
CDR3 DNA: TGTGCCAGCAGCCAAGAGGTTAACTCCCCAACCGCCACAGATACGCAGTATTTT
CDR3 protein: CASSQEVNSPTATDTQYF

J gene: TRBJ1-6
CDR3 length: 14
V gene: TRBV11-2
D gene: .
clone size: .
CDR3 DNA: TGTGCCAGCAGTCTAGCGCCAGATAATTCACCCCTCCACTTT
CDR3 protein: CASSLAPDNSPLHF

J gene: TRBJ2-1
CDR3 length: 17
V gene: TRBV4-3
D gene: .
clone size: .
CDR3 DNA: TGCGCCAGCAGCCAAGATCTGGTCGGTGGGGGGGCTGGTGAGCAGTTCTTC
CDR3 protein: CASSQDLVGGGAGEQFF

J gene: TRBJ1-6
CDR3 length: 15
V gene: TRBV2
D gene: .
clone size: once
CDR3 DNA: TGTGCCAGCACACGGGTCCTGGCAGCGGGTTCACCCCTCCACTTT
CDR3 protein: CASTRVLAAGSPLHF

J gene: TRBJ1-6
CDR3 length: 12
V gene: TRBV2
D gene: .
clone size: few
CDR3 DNA: TGTGCCGGCCGCGGGGAGGCTTCACCCCTCCACTTT
CDR3 protein: CAGRGEASPLHF

J gene: TRBJ2-7
CDR3 length: 14
V gene: TRBV7-8
D gene: TRBD1
clone size: .
CDR3 DNA: TGTGCCAGCAGCCAGGAACCGGGACAGCCTAAGCAGTACTTC
CDR3 protein: CASSQEPGQPKQYF

J gene: TRBJ1-2
CDR3 length: 13
V gene: TRBV18
D gene: .
clone size: .
CDR3 DNA: TGTGCCAGCTCACCGTCCGGGGACTATGGCTACACCTTC
CDR3 protein: CASSPSGDYGYTF

J gene: TRBJ2-1
CDR3 length: 12
V gene: TRBV10-3
D gene: .
clone size: .
CDR3 DNA: TGTGCCATCAGTGTCGAGGGCAATGAGCAGTTCTTC
CDR3 protein: CAISVEGNEQFF

J gene: TRBJ1-6
CDR3 length: 16
V gene: TRBV5-8
D gene: TRBD1
clone size: .
CDR3 DNA: TGTGCCAGCAGCCTCGGACAGGGGGCCGTTCATTCACCCCTCCACTTT
CDR3 protein: CASSLGQGAVHSPLHF

J gene: TRBJ2-2
CDR3 length: 20
V gene: TRBV5-1
D gene: TRBD2
clone size: .
CDR3 DNA: TGCGCCAGCAGCTTGGGATCTCACACGCCGGGGGGGGCGCGAACCGGGGAGCTGTTTTTT
CDR3 protein: CASSLGSHTPGGARTGELFF

J gene: TRBJ1-1
CDR3 length: 17
V gene: TRBV4-3
D gene: .
clone size: medium-sized
CDR3 DNA: TGCGCCAGCAGCCAAGGAATGATGGCAGGCGCGACCACTGAAGCTTTCTTT
CDR3 protein: CASSQGMMAGATTEAFF

J gene: TRBJ1-5
CDR3 length: 13
V gene: TRBV10-3
D gene: .
clone size: .
CDR3 DNA: TGTGCCATCAGTGGGGGTCAGGGACAGCCCCAGCATTTT
CDR3 protein: CAISGGQGQPQHF

J gene: TRBJ2-2
CDR3 length: 14
V gene: TRBV5-4
D gene: TRBD2
clone size: .
CDR3 DNA: TGTGCCAGCAGCACACCTCTAGCGGGCGGGGAGCTGTTTTTT
CDR3 protein: CASSTPLAGGELFF

J gene: TRBJ1-5
CDR3 length: 14
V gene: TRBV6-5
D gene: .
clone size: .
CDR3 DNA: TGTGCCAGCAGTTACTCGGGGGCAATTCAGCCCCAGCATTTT
CDR3 protein: CASSYSGAIQPQHF

J gene: TRBJ2-7
CDR3 length: 14
V gene: TRBV25-1
D gene: .
clone size: .
CDR3 DNA: TGTGCCAGCAGTGATCCCGGTCGGGCCTACGAGCAGTACTTC
CDR3 protein: CASSDPGRAYEQYF

J gene: TRBJ2-3
CDR3 length: 16
V gene: TRBV11-3
D gene: .
clone size: .
CDR3 DNA: TGTGCCAGCAGCTTCTGGCGGGTAGTCAGCACAGATACGCAGTATTTT
CDR3 protein: CASSFWRVVSTDTQYF

J gene: TRBJ1-6
CDR3 length: 17
V gene: TRBV4-2
D gene: TRBD1
clone size: .
CDR3 DNA: TGTGCCAGCAGCCAAGATCAGGCAGGGGGCGGTTATTCACCCCTCCACTTT
CDR3 protein: CASSQDQAGGGYSPLHF

J gene: TRBJ2-1
CDR3 length: 15
V gene: TRBV5-4
D gene: TRBD2
clone size: few
CDR3 DNA: TGTGCCAGCAGCTTCGGGACTAGCGGGAGATGGGAGCAGTTCTTC
CDR3 protein: CASSFGTSGRWEQFF

J gene: TRBJ1-2
CDR3 length: 14
V gene: TRBV2
D gene: .
clone size: .
CDR3 DNA: TGTGCCAGCAGTGGTCTACCCCATAACTATGGCTACACCTTC
CDR3 protein: CASSGLPHNYGYTF

J gene: TRBJ2-2
CDR3 length: 12
V gene: TRBV11-1
D gene: .
clone size: .
CDR3 DNA: TGTGCCAGCAGCTTATATGCCGGGGAGCTGTTTTTT
CDR3 protein: CASSLYAGELFF

J gene: TRBJ1-2
CDR3 length: 16
V gene: TRBV4-1
D gene: .
clone size: .
CDR3 DNA: TGCGCCAGCAGTGACCCCCCTAAGGCCCCGGAGTATGGCTACACCTTC
CDR3 protein: CASSDPPKAPEYGYTF

J gene: TRBJ1-3
CDR3 length: 14
V gene: TRBV6-1
D gene: .
clone size: .
CDR3 DNA: TGTGCCACAGAACAGGGATTCTCTGGAAACACCATATATTTT
CDR3 protein: CATEQGFSGNTIYF

J gene: TRBJ2-5
CDR3 length: 13
V gene: TRBV4-3
D gene: .
clone size: once
CDR3 DNA: TGCGCCAGCGCCTCCCGGGTTAGAGAGACCCAGTACTTC
CDR3 protein: CASASRVRETQYF

J gene: TRBJ2-1
CDR3 length: 14
V gene: TRBV7-3
D gene: .
clone size: .
CDR3 DNA: TGTGCCAGCAGCCCCGGCGGCCACTACAATGAGCAGTTCTTC
CDR3 protein: CASSPGGHYNEQFF

J gene: TRBJ2-7
CDR3 length: 11
V gene: TRBV7-2
D gene: .
clone size: once
CDR3 DNA: TGTGCCAGCAGCTTAGGGCTAGATCAGTACTTC
CDR3 protein: CASSLGLDQYF

J gene: TRBJ1-1
CDR3 length: 14
V gene: TRBV6-5
D gene: TRBD1
clone size: .
CDR3 DNA: TGTGCCAGCAGTAAACAGGGGGCGGGCACTGAAGCTTTCTTT
CDR3 protein: CASSKQGAGTEAFF

J gene: TRBJ1-2
CDR3 length: 13
V gene: TRBV30
D gene: .
clone size: .
CDR3 DNA: TGTGCCTGGATGCGGGGGGCGCGTAATGGCTACACCTTC
CDR3 protein: CAWMRGARNGYTF

J gene: TRBJ1-2
CDR3 length: 15
V gene: TRBV7-2
D gene: TRBD1
clone size: .
CDR3 DNA: TGTGCCAGCAGCCCCCGGACAGGTGACAGCTATGGCTACACCTTC
CDR3 protein: CASSPRTGDSYGYTF

J gene: TRBJ1-6
CDR3 length: 14
V gene: TRBV2
D gene: .
clone size: .
CDR3 DNA: TGTGCCAGCAGTGATCAGGGGAATAATTCACCCCTCCACTTT
CDR3 protein: CASSDQGNNSPLHF

J gene: TRBJ2-7
CDR3 length: 17
V gene: TRBV4-1
D gene: TRBD2
clone size: .
CDR3 DNA: TGCGCCAGCAGCCAAGATCGTATCAGCGGGACCCTCTACGAGCAGTACTTC
CDR3 protein: CASSQDRISGTLYEQYF

J gene: TRBJ2-1
CDR3 length: 17
V gene: TRBV13
D gene: TRBD2
clone size: .
CDR3 DNA: TGTGCCAGCAGCTTAAGTGCTGAGCGGGGGGGCAAAAATGAGCAGTTCTTC
CDR3 protein: CASSLSAERGGKNEQFF